The sequence of this TCR beta chain was determined in a study of shared clonotypes between healthy human individuals. Study as a whole: Aged between 18 and 49, the donors were two women and a few men.

Here immunoSEQ multiplex PCR was the method, and the copy in TCRdb shows in-frame clones only, minus some. The sample has 2 million to 2.5 million clones, approximately 95% seen once. The CDR3 totals 14 residues. Germline CDR1 reads SGHRS; CDR2 reads YFSETQ. V gave up 3 bases and J gave up 5 bases; unmatched junction bases: 5. In regard to this clone: Antigen unknown.

Study-level findings and limits: When naive CD4 clonotypes were compared across a few donors, about 4.8% were shared.

The origin of this receptor is a young man in good health. Some clones in this sample may be carry-over from other donors' samples. Specimen: naive CD4+ T cells from PBMCs. Regarding subset: CD45RA+ positively selected. The chain joins TRBV5-1 to TRBJ2-3; TRBD1 aligns across 8 bases. The CDR3 is CASSSGTGEDTQYF. The CDR3 coding sequence is TGCGCCAGCAGCTCCGGGACAGGAGAAGATACGCAGTATTTT.